These 14 T cell receptor beta chains were all obtained from the same sample, sequenced in a study of shared clonotypes between healthy human individuals. The table came from immunoSEQ multiplex PCR; TCRdb's copy has only in-frame clones and leaves some out. The sample shows some 2,500,000 clones, around 93% of them seen only once. Specimen: naive CD4+ T cells from PBMCs. Indicated subset: CD45RA+ positively selected. Receptor source: a man between 18 and 35 years old in good health. Some clones in this sample may be carry-over from other donors' samples.

The chain combines TRBV30 with TRBJ1-6, with 10 bases that match TRBD1. The CDR3 length is 16 residues. Germline-derived CDR1 and CDR2 are GTSNPN and SVGIG (reference sequence). Trimming took 5 bases from V and 6 from J; bases not matched to a gene: 10. The CDR3 region is CAWVTGQGLGNSPLHF. The DNA for the CDR3 is TGTGCCTGGGTAACGGGACAGGGGTTGGGTAATTCACCCCTCCACTTT.

The chain uses TRBV7-6 and TRBJ2-1; the D gene is possibly TRBD1 (6 bases). The CDR3 runs to 13 residues. CDR1 is SGHVS, CDR2 FNYEAQ, per germline. The V end lost 3 bases, the J end lost 5 bases, and 8 bases lay between the germline ends. This CDR3 reads CASSFTGNNEQFF. CDR3 sequence (DNA): TGTGCCAGCAGCTTCACAGGGAACAATGAGCAGTTCTTC. The full variable domain, completed using reference TRBV7-6 and TRBJ2-1, is GAGVSQSPRYKVTKRGQDVALRCDPISGHVSLYWYRQALGQGPEFLTYFNYEAQQDKSGLPNDRFSAERPEGSISTLTIQRTEQRDSAMYRCASSFTGNNEQFFGPGTRLTVL.

The CDR3 DNA reads as TGTGCCAGCAGCGCTGTCCCGGGACAGGGTGGAACCGGGGAGCTGTTTTTT. The encoded protein is CASSAVPGQGGTGELFF. V gene TRBV11-1 combines with J gene TRBJ2-2; 9 bases agree with TRBD1. Germline trimming cut 5 bases from V and 5 bases from J; bases unmatched to any gene: 12. This CDR3 contains 17 residues. CDR1 and CDR2 from the germline V gene are SGHAT and FQDESV (reference sequence).

Comments on this clone: This sample includes further DNA sequences coding for the same CDR3. This chain links TRBV5-4 with TRBJ2-2; no clear D gene. V was shortened by 1 base and J by 6 bases, with 4 bases between the two germline ends. The length of the CDR3 is 12 residues. Germline-derived CDR1 and CDR2 are SGHNT and YYREEE (reference sequence). The CDR3 loop is CASSLWSGELFF. The CDR3 nucleotides are TGTGCCAGCAGCTTGTGGTCCGGGGAGCTGTTTTTT.

The CDR3 DNA reads TGTGCCAGCAGCCAGCCGGGACCGGGGACAGATACGCAGTATTTT. Translating gives CASSQPGPGTDTQYF. The genes are TRBV4-2 and TRBJ2-3, with D possibly called TRBD1 or TRBD2 (5 bases each). Germline V CDR1 and CDR2: LGHNA, YNFKEQ. Between the trimmed V and J ends, which lost 3 bases and 3 bases, there was a span of 13 bases. The CDR3 consists of 15 residues.

The chain uses TRBV7-2 and TRBJ2-7; either TRBD1 or TRBD2 may fit D (5 bases each). V was cut by 4 bases and J by 3 bases, with 13 bases left in between. CDR1 is SGHTA, CDR2 FQGNSA, per germline. The CDR3 sequence is 14 residues long. CDR3 in amino acids: CASSSGADYYEQYF. The DNA for the CDR3 is TGTGCCAGCAGCTCCGGGGCAGATTACTACGAGCAGTACTTC.

V gene TRBV15 combines with J gene TRBJ2-7; 11 positions match TRBD2. With V trimmed by 1 base and J by 3 bases, 2 bases remained unmatched. CDR3 length equals 15 residues. Germline V lookup: CDR1 LNHNV, CDR2 YYDKDF (reference sequence). The CDR3 DNA reads TGTGCCACCAGCAGAGGTAGCGGGAGGGACTACGAGCAGTACTTC. This encodes CATSRGSGRDYEQYF.

This sequence joins TRBV5-1 and TRBJ1-5, with a possible D match to TRBD1 (6 bases). This CDR3 comprises 14 residues. CDR1 is SGHRS and CDR2 is YFSETQ in the germline V gene. The V end was cut by 4 bases, the J end by 3 bases, with 11 bases between. This chain's CDR3 is CASSPGQFNQPQHF. In DNA, the CDR3 is TGCGCCAGCAGCCCCGGACAGTTCAATCAGCCCCAGCATTTT.

The chain uses TRBV7-8 and TRBJ2-1, with D hard to call. The length of the CDR3 is 16 residues. CDR1 and CDR2 from the germline V gene are SGHVS and FQNEAQ. Between the trimmed V and J ends, which lost 5 bases and 1 base, there was a span of 15 bases. Here the CDR3 DNA reads TGTGCCAGCAGCCCTCGGTTAGCCCCTTCCTACAATGAGCAGTTCTTC. Protein sequence: CASSPRLAPSYNEQFF.

This chain joins TRBV19 and TRBJ2-7; TRBD2 might be the D (6 bases). The germline CDR1 and CDR2 sequences are LNHDA and SQIVND (reference sequence). Deletions cut 5 bases from V and 0 bases from J, with 11 bases between. This CDR3 has 14 amino acids. The CDR3 bases are TGTGCCAGTAGTGAAGGGAGGAGCTCCTACGAGCAGTACTTC. Amino acids: CASSEGRSSYEQYF. The full variable domain, completed using reference TRBV19 and TRBJ2-7, is DGGITQSPKYLFRKEGQNVTLSCEQNLNHDAMYWYRQDPGQGLRLIYYSQIVNDFQKGDIAEGYSVSREKKESFPLTVTSAQKNPTAFYLCASSEGRSSYEQYFGPGTRLTVT.

J is TRBJ2-7 and V is TRBV10-3; no reliable D call. Germline loops: CDR1 ENHRY, CDR2 SYGVKD. CDR3 length: 14 residues. The V end lost 6 bases, the J end lost 1 base, and 13 bases lay between the germline ends. CDR3 nucleotide sequence: TGTGCCATCAGGGACGGGTGGGGATCCTACGAGCAGTACTTC. Translation gives CAIRDGWGSYEQYF.

V gene TRBV5-4 combines with J gene TRBJ2-1; 9 bases fit TRBD2. Germline V lookup: CDR1 SGHNT, CDR2 YYREEE (reference sequence). Germline trimming cut 5 bases from V and 6 bases from J; bases unmatched to any gene: 12. The CDR3 has 16 amino acids. CDR3 region: CASSFYLAGDGNEQFF. In DNA, the CDR3 is TGTGCCAGCAGTTTCTACTTAGCGGGAGACGGCAATGAGCAGTTCTTC.

The chain combines TRBV30 with TRBJ2-7; maybe TRBD1 (5 bases). CDR1 is GTSNPN and CDR2 is SVGIG in the germline V gene (reference sequence). This CDR3 is built from 13 residues. V was pared by 0 bases and J by 2 bases, with 8 bases between. CDR3 DNA: TGTGCCTGGAGTGTACAGGTGACCTACGAGCAGTACTTC. Amino acid sequence: CAWSVQVTYEQYF.

With respect to this clone: Other DNA variants within this sample encode the same CDR3. The DNA of the CDR3 is TGTGCCAGCAGTCCAGCGGGAAGGGAGACCCAGTACTTC. This translates into CASSPAGRETQYF. This chain links TRBV28 with TRBJ2-5; the match to TRBD2 covers 7 bases. The germline V gene encodes CDR1 MDHEN and CDR2 SYDVKM. Trimming cost V 5 bases and J 5 bases; bases outside gene matches: 5. The CDR3 length is 13 residues.